The 5 T cell receptor beta chains listed next were all sequenced from one sample in a study of T cells in Graves' hyperthyroidism and ophthalmopathy. Template material for amplifying TCR beta CDR3 regions consisted of RNA transcripts. The TCR CDR3 was amplified in a first-round RT-PCR using the HTBI primer set. Each CDR3 protein is one row after TCRdb ran MiXCR on the multiplex PCR reads. The repertoire holds about 760,000 distinct CDR3 sequences, with 35% as singletons. The sequencing input was blood. The source of these receptors is a woman between 40 and 50 years old with Graves' hyperthyroidism.

The gene calls are TRBV7-9 and TRBJ2-7; a weak D match, TRBD1 (5 bases). The better agreement between TRBJ2-1 and the DNA end casts doubt on the J call. The CDR3 runs to 15 residues. Per germline, CDR1 SEHNR and CDR2 FQNEAQ (reference sequence). CDR3 DNA: TGTGCCAGCCCTAGGGGTGGGAAAGAGTCTAATGAGCAGTTCTTC. This translates into CASPRGGKESNEQFF.

The chain has TRBV5-1 and TRBJ1-5, with D maybe TRBD1 (5 bases). Germline assignment: CDR1 SGHRS and CDR2 YFSETQ. The CDR3 length is 17 residues. Trimming left V 1 base short and J 0 bases short, with 14 bases between. CDR3 nucleotide sequence: TGCGCCAGCAGCTTGCTCGCGGGGGTTTATAGCAATCAGCCCCAGCATTTT. Translating gives CASSLLAGVYSNQPQHF.

The table lists this clonotype with a few counts. The chain couples TRBV7-9 to TRBJ1-1, with D possibly TRBD1 on 5 matching bases. The CDR3 has 14 residues. Looked up from germline, CDR1 is SEHNR and CDR2 is FQNEAQ (reference sequence). Trimming stripped 5 bases from V and 8 bases from J, with 18 bases between. CDR3: CASSRTQGWGEAFF. CDR3 sequence (DNA): TGTGCCAGCAGCCGGACTCAGGGTTGGGGGGAAGCTTTCTTT.

This clonotype occurred a few times. V and J are TRBV27 and TRBJ2-7, with a possible D match to TRBD2 (7 bases). Between the trimmed V and J ends, which lost 4 bases and 3 bases, there was a span of 13 bases. Germline V gene data show CDR1 as MNHEY and CDR2 as SMNVEV (reference sequence). The CDR3 sequence is 14 residues long. CDR3 DNA sequence: TGTGCCAGCAGTTCGACCGGGGGGCACTACGAGCAGTACTTC. It specifies CASSSTGGHYEQYF.

This clonotype was detected ten times or more. The chain uses TRBV10-3 and TRBJ2-5; D may be TRBD1 (5 bases). V was pared by 7 bases and J by 1 base, with 10 bases between. Germline CDR1 and CDR2: ENHRY and SYGVKD. The CDR3 loop spans 13 amino acids. The DNA for the CDR3 is TGTGCCATCAACGACAGAGCCCAAGAGACCCAGTACTTC. Translating it yields CAINDRAQETQYF.